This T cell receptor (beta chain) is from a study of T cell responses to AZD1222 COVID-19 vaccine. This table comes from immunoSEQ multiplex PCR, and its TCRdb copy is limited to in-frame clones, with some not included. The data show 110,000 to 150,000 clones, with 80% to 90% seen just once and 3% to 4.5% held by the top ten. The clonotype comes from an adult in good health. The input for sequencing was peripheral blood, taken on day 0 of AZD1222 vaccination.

The CDR3 nucleotides read TGTGCCAGCAGTCAAGGACAGGGGAGGACCAACGAGCAGTACTTC. It yields the protein CASSQGQGRTNEQYF. The chain has TRBV28 and TRBJ2-7, with 9 bases aligning to TRBD1. The CDR3 totals 15 residues. Germline CDR1 is MDHEN and CDR2 is SYDVKM. Unmatched junction bases numbered 10, after V lost 5 bases and J lost 5 bases.